This T cell receptor beta chain was recovered during a study of cytomegalovirus exposure and HLA in healthy donors. The overall study: Some 85 million unique TCRs, all from HLA-typed donors, were included in an early release of the data.

The PCR used 60 Vbeta and 13 Jbeta primers. Per the authors' pipeline: The authors later counted 70 million to 85 million unique TCR beta chains, roughly 10 million of them shared. This table comes from immunoSEQ multiplex PCR, and its TCRdb copy is limited to in-frame clones, with some not included. The V and J calls and clone size are taken from that table; D and trimming were inferred from the DNA. The sample includes fewer than 110,000 clones, around 77% of them seen just once. General observations from the study: As immune exposure information, only CMV serostatus was available. About 90% or about 30% of the time was how often most TCR beta V segments were productive, according to an earlier analysis.

As to this clone: Antigen unknown. This specimen includes other DNA sequences encoding the same CDR3.

Between the trimmed V and J ends, which lost 1 base and 3 bases, there was a span of 10 bases. The CDR3 contains 15 residues. Germline CDR1 SGDLS, CDR2 YYNGEE. This chain uses TRBV9 with TRBJ2-2; D not resolved. Sequencing was performed on PBMCs. This TCR was sampled from a middle-aged man in good health and CMV-seropositive. Here the CDR3 reads CASSVLQRDTGELFF. The CDR3 nucleotides read TGTGCCAGCAGCGTATTACAGAGAGACACCGGGGAGCTGTTTTTT.